A selection of T cell receptor beta chains follows, all from one sample in a study of blood T cell repertoires in COVID-19. Measured with immunoSEQ multiplex PCR; TCRdb has only the in-frame clones, and not every one. Found here are fewer than 200,000 clones, around 83% of them singletons; the top ten hold 5.4%. The sequencing sample was made of peripheral blood. The receptors derive from a woman aged 45-59 years with COVID-19, enrolled during active disease. Both conserved end residues are part of each CDR3. The D gene is left open where the match is weak. Clone sizes are given selectively: once, few, many, or a class where the clone is expanded.

abundance: .; j_gene: TRBJ2-1; v_gene: TRBV10-3; d_gene: .; CDR3nt: TGTGCCATCAGCTCAGGGAATGAGCAGTTCTTC; CDR3aa: CAISSGNEQFF
abundance: .; j_gene: TRBJ1-1; v_gene: TRBV4-1; d_gene: TRBD1; CDR3nt: TGCGCCAGCAGCCAACCAGGGGGCCGGAACACTGAAGCTTTCTTT; CDR3aa: CASSQPGGRNTEAFF
abundance: once; j_gene: TRBJ1-5; v_gene: TRBV19; d_gene: TRBD1; CDR3nt: TGTGCCAGTAGTAGAATAACAGGGGGGGATCAGCCCCAGCATTTT; CDR3aa: CASSRITGGDQPQHF
abundance: once; j_gene: TRBJ1-1; v_gene: TRBV7-9; d_gene: .; CDR3nt: TGTGCCAGCAGCTTCGGTGAGACTGAAGCTTTCTTT; CDR3aa: CASSFGETEAFF
abundance: .; j_gene: TRBJ1-6; v_gene: TRBV19; d_gene: TRBD1; CDR3nt: TGTGCCAGTAGTGGTCAAACAGGGGGCCAGAATTCACCCCTCCACTTT; CDR3aa: CASSGQTGGQNSPLHF
abundance: .; j_gene: TRBJ2-3; v_gene: TRBV5-8; d_gene: TRBD1; CDR3nt: TGTGCCAGCAGCCCTGGACAGGGTGATACGCAGTATTTT; CDR3aa: CASSPGQGDTQYF
abundance: few; j_gene: TRBJ2-1; v_gene: TRBV11-3; d_gene: TRBD2; CDR3nt: TGTGCCAGCAGCTCTCTAGCGGGGGCGAATGAGCAGTTCTTC; CDR3aa: CASSSLAGANEQFF
abundance: .; j_gene: TRBJ2-7; v_gene: TRBV7-2; d_gene: TRBD1; CDR3nt: TGTGCCAGCACCCCCGCCGGGACAGGGAGTTACGAGCAGTACTTC; CDR3aa: CASTPAGTGSYEQYF
abundance: once; j_gene: TRBJ2-7; v_gene: TRBV5-5; d_gene: TRBD2; CDR3nt: TGTGCCAGCAGCTTTTTTGGAACCGGACTAGCGGGGTTCGAGCAGTACTTC; CDR3aa: CASSFFGTGLAGFEQYF
abundance: .; j_gene: TRBJ2-1; v_gene: TRBV7-3; d_gene: TRBD2; CDR3nt: TGTGCCAGCAGCTTAAAACCAGCGGGGGGGCGAAATGAGCAGTTCTTC; CDR3aa: CASSLKPAGGRNEQFF
abundance: .; j_gene: TRBJ1-5; v_gene: TRBV4-3; d_gene: .; CDR3nt: TGCGCCAGCAGCCAAGACCAGGGACTGAATCAGCCCCAGCATTTT; CDR3aa: CASSQDQGLNQPQHF
abundance: .; j_gene: TRBJ2-4; v_gene: TRBV7-2; d_gene: .; CDR3nt: TGTGCCAGCAGCTTAGTCGAGGGTAACATTCAGTACTTC; CDR3aa: CASSLVEGNIQYF
abundance: .; j_gene: TRBJ2-7; v_gene: TRBV5-1; d_gene: TRBD2; CDR3nt: TGCGCCAGCAGCCCAACTAGCGGGGGGATATACGAGCAGTACTTC; CDR3aa: CASSPTSGGIYEQYF
abundance: few; j_gene: TRBJ2-1; v_gene: TRBV7-9; d_gene: TRBD2; CDR3nt: TGTGCCAGCAGCTTAGCGGCGGGGGGACCCTCTGATGAGCAGTTCTTC; CDR3aa: CASSLAAGGPSDEQFF
abundance: .; j_gene: TRBJ1-1; v_gene: TRBV29-1; d_gene: .; CDR3nt: TGCAGCGTTGCGAGGGCTAAAGCTTTCTTT; CDR3aa: CSVARAKAFF
abundance: .; j_gene: TRBJ1-6; v_gene: TRBV5-6; d_gene: .; CDR3nt: TGTGCCAGCAGCCCCTGGGGGGATTCACCCCTCCACTTT; CDR3aa: CASSPWGDSPLHF
abundance: .; j_gene: TRBJ2-1; v_gene: TRBV6-5; d_gene: TRBD1; CDR3nt: TGTGCCAGCAGTCGACAGGGGAGCTCCTACAATGAGCAGTTCTTC; CDR3aa: CASSRQGSSYNEQFF
abundance: .; j_gene: TRBJ2-3; v_gene: TRBV12-5; d_gene: .; CDR3nt: TGTGCTAGTACTCCAAACCTCACAGATACGCAGTATTTT; CDR3aa: CASTPNLTDTQYF
abundance: .; j_gene: TRBJ1-1; v_gene: TRBV4-1; d_gene: .; CDR3nt: TGCGCCAGCAGCCAAGAAGGGACATCGAACACTGAAGCTTTCTTT; CDR3aa: CASSQEGTSNTEAFF
abundance: .; j_gene: TRBJ2-7; v_gene: TRBV7-2; d_gene: TRBD2; CDR3nt: TGTGCCAGCAGCTTAGTTGGCGGGGGGGCTAAGGAGCAGTACTTC; CDR3aa: CASSLVGGGAKEQYF
abundance: .; j_gene: TRBJ2-1; v_gene: TRBV5-5; d_gene: TRBD1; CDR3nt: TGTGCCAGCAGCTTGGAAGGACAGGGATACAATGAGCAGTTCTTC; CDR3aa: CASSLEGQGYNEQFF
abundance: .; j_gene: TRBJ1-2; v_gene: TRBV4-3; d_gene: TRBD1; CDR3nt: TGCGCCAGCAGCCAGGGACAGGGGGATGGCTACACCTTC; CDR3aa: CASSQGQGDGYTF
abundance: .; j_gene: TRBJ2-7; v_gene: TRBV4-2; d_gene: .; CDR3nt: TGTGCCAGCAGCCAAGTTGGGGACACGGGCGAGCAGTACTTC; CDR3aa: CASSQVGDTGEQYF
abundance: .; j_gene: TRBJ2-1; v_gene: TRBV12-5; d_gene: .; CDR3nt: TGTGCTAGTGGTTTGGGTCGGGACACGCAGTTCTTC; CDR3aa: CASGLGRDTQFF
abundance: .; j_gene: TRBJ2-2; v_gene: TRBV7-2; d_gene: TRBD2; CDR3nt: TGTGCCAGCAGGCCGGGGGGGGCCGCCGGGGAGCTGTTTTTT; CDR3aa: CASRPGGAAGELFF
abundance: once; j_gene: TRBJ2-7; v_gene: TRBV25-1; d_gene: TRBD1; CDR3nt: TGTGCCAGCAGTGGCCGGGACAGGGGACCCCCCTACGAGCAGTACTTC; CDR3aa: CASSGRDRGPPYEQYF
abundance: .; j_gene: TRBJ1-1; v_gene: TRBV4-3; d_gene: .; CDR3nt: TGCGCCAGCAGCCAAGGCCGGACTCCTGAAGCTTTCTTT; CDR3aa: CASSQGRTPEAFF
abundance: .; j_gene: TRBJ2-3; v_gene: TRBV6-2/TRBV6-3; d_gene: TRBD2; CDR3nt: TGTGCCAGCAGTTTTGGGACTAGCGGGGGGTTAGGCACAGATACGCAGTATTTT; CDR3aa: CASSFGTSGGLGTDTQYF
abundance: .; j_gene: TRBJ1-2; v_gene: TRBV3-1/TRBV3-2; d_gene: TRBD1; CDR3nt: TGTGCCAGCAGCCAGCAGGGGGTTACCTATGGCTACACCTTC; CDR3aa: CASSQQGVTYGYTF
abundance: .; j_gene: TRBJ2-7; v_gene: TRBV11-2; d_gene: TRBD2; CDR3nt: TGTGCCAGCAGCTTAGCAACTAGCGGGGCTTCCTACGAGCAGTACTTC; CDR3aa: CASSLATSGASYEQYF
abundance: .; j_gene: TRBJ2-1; v_gene: TRBV4-1; d_gene: TRBD2; CDR3nt: TGCGCCAGCAGCCATTATAGCGGGGTTTTCTACAATGAGCAGTTCTTC; CDR3aa: CASSHYSGVFYNEQFF
abundance: .; j_gene: TRBJ2-4; v_gene: TRBV7-2; d_gene: TRBD1; CDR3nt: TGTGCCAGCAGCTCCGGACAGGGCGGCAACATTCAGTACTTC; CDR3aa: CASSSGQGGNIQYF
abundance: .; j_gene: TRBJ2-2; v_gene: TRBV12-3/TRBV12-4; d_gene: TRBD2; CDR3nt: TGTGCCAGCAGTTTCCGGGGGGACGGGGAGCTGTTTTTT; CDR3aa: CASSFRGDGELFF
abundance: .; j_gene: TRBJ2-5; v_gene: TRBV25-1; d_gene: TRBD2; CDR3nt: TGTGCCAGCAGTGAATATGCGGGGGGGCGAGGAGAGACCCAGTACTTC; CDR3aa: CASSEYAGGRGETQYF
abundance: few; j_gene: TRBJ1-3; v_gene: TRBV7-6; d_gene: .; CDR3nt: TGTGCCAGCGGACAATCTGGAAACACCATATATTTT; CDR3aa: CASGQSGNTIYF
abundance: .; j_gene: TRBJ1-1; v_gene: TRBV10-3; d_gene: .; CDR3nt: TGTGCCCTCAGCCGGGACACGAACACTGAAGCTTTCTTT; CDR3aa: CALSRDTNTEAFF
abundance: .; j_gene: TRBJ1-2; v_gene: TRBV5-1; d_gene: .; CDR3nt: TGCGCCAGCAGCTTGTCTCCCCCGGGGGGGTTCAACTATGGCTACACCTTC; CDR3aa: CASSLSPPGGFNYGYTF
abundance: .; j_gene: TRBJ2-7; v_gene: TRBV24-1; d_gene: TRBD1; CDR3nt: TGTGCCACCAGTGAAGCCGGGACAGGCTCTGGGTACGAGCAGTACTTC; CDR3aa: CATSEAGTGSGYEQYF
abundance: .; j_gene: TRBJ1-1; v_gene: TRBV18; d_gene: .; CDR3nt: TGTGCCAGCTCACCCGCGGGGCAGGGGAACACTGAAGCTTTCTTT; CDR3aa: CASSPAGQGNTEAFF
abundance: .; j_gene: TRBJ2-1; v_gene: TRBV3-1/TRBV3-2; d_gene: .; CDR3nt: TGTGCCAGCAGCCAAGACAGATACAATGAGCAGTTCTTC; CDR3aa: CASSQDRYNEQFF
abundance: .; j_gene: TRBJ2-2; v_gene: TRBV6-5; d_gene: TRBD2; CDR3nt: TGTGCCAGCAATGGCGGGGGGGCGAACACCGGGGAGCTGTTTTTT; CDR3aa: CASNGGGANTGELFF
abundance: .; j_gene: TRBJ1-5; v_gene: TRBV18; d_gene: TRBD1; CDR3nt: TGTGCCAGCTCACCATCCTTATCCGGGACAGGGAGCAATCAGCCCCAGCATTTT; CDR3aa: CASSPSLSGTGSNQPQHF
abundance: .; j_gene: TRBJ2-3; v_gene: TRBV28; d_gene: .; CDR3nt: TGTGCCAGCAGGAGTGCCGGGTCTGACTTCCGCACAGATACGCAGTATTTT; CDR3aa: CASRSAGSDFRTDTQYF
abundance: .; j_gene: TRBJ2-1; v_gene: TRBV7-2; d_gene: .; CDR3nt: TGTGCCAGCAGCTTAGCGGGGGGGCCAATCAATGAGCAGTTCTTC; CDR3aa: CASSLAGGPINEQFF
abundance: .; j_gene: TRBJ2-7; v_gene: TRBV7-2; d_gene: TRBD1; CDR3nt: TGTGCCAGCAGCGGGACGGGACAGGGATTTGACGAGCAGTACTTC; CDR3aa: CASSGTGQGFDEQYF
abundance: .; j_gene: TRBJ2-4; v_gene: TRBV3-1/TRBV3-2; d_gene: .; CDR3nt: TGTGCCAGCAGCCAAGATAGTGGGGGGGCCGTAGGGGCCAAAAACATTCAGTACTTC; CDR3aa: CASSQDSGGAVGAKNIQYF
abundance: few; j_gene: TRBJ1-6; v_gene: TRBV7-2; d_gene: TRBD1; CDR3nt: TGTGCCAGCAGCTTACGGGGACAGGATTCACCCCTCCACTTT; CDR3aa: CASSLRGQDSPLHF
abundance: .; j_gene: TRBJ2-5; v_gene: TRBV5-1; d_gene: TRBD2; CDR3nt: TGCGCCAGCAGCTCCTTGACTAGCGGGGGTGAGACCCAGTACTTC; CDR3aa: CASSSLTSGGETQYF
abundance: .; j_gene: TRBJ2-3; v_gene: TRBV7-3; d_gene: TRBD2; CDR3nt: TGTGCCAGCAGCTCCTTCGGCGGGGGGACAGATACGCAGTATTTT; CDR3aa: CASSSFGGGTDTQYF
abundance: .; j_gene: TRBJ1-1; v_gene: TRBV7-9; d_gene: .; CDR3nt: TGTGCCAGCAGCTTAGAAGCGGGGGGCGCGGGTAAGGGTTTCTTT; CDR3aa: CASSLEAGGAGKGFF
abundance: .; j_gene: TRBJ1-2; v_gene: TRBV7-9; d_gene: .; CDR3nt: TGTGCCAGCAGCTTAGGGTTGGCGGGTGGCTACACCTTC; CDR3aa: CASSLGLAGGYTF
abundance: .; j_gene: TRBJ2-1; v_gene: TRBV29-1; d_gene: .; CDR3nt: TGCAGCGCCCAGGCCAGGGATGATGGGAATGAGCAGTTCTTC; CDR3aa: CSAQARDDGNEQFF
abundance: .; j_gene: TRBJ1-2; v_gene: TRBV19; d_gene: TRBD1; CDR3nt: TGTGCCAGTAGCATTCCGGGACAGGGAGGCTATGGCTACACCTTC; CDR3aa: CASSIPGQGGYGYTF
abundance: few; j_gene: TRBJ1-4; v_gene: TRBV30; d_gene: .; CDR3nt: TGTGCCTGGAGTGTATGGGAGTTGAGTGAAAAACTGTTTTTT; CDR3aa: CAWSVWELSEKLFF
abundance: .; j_gene: TRBJ2-5; v_gene: TRBV24-1; d_gene: TRBD2; CDR3nt: TGTGCCACCAGTGATATAGCGGGGGGGGAACAAGAGACCCAGTACTTC; CDR3aa: CATSDIAGGEQETQYF
abundance: .; j_gene: TRBJ2-2; v_gene: TRBV6-5; d_gene: TRBD2; CDR3nt: TGTGCCAGCAGGATAGAGGGACTAGAGACCGGGGAGCTGTTTTTT; CDR3aa: CASRIEGLETGELFF
abundance: .; j_gene: TRBJ2-2; v_gene: TRBV6-5; d_gene: TRBD1; CDR3nt: TGTGCCAGCAGTTCGGACAGGGGGCTTAGCACCGGGGAGCTGTTTTTT; CDR3aa: CASSSDRGLSTGELFF